What follows are 3 T cell receptor beta chains derived from one specimen sequenced in a study of blood T cell repertoires in COVID-19. Profiled with immunoSEQ multiplex PCR; TCRdb holds only in-frame clones, not every one. The sample consists of over 35,000 clones, around 70% of them appearing once. The material sequenced was peripheral blood. Every receptor here comes from a man older than 75 with acute or convalescent COVID-19.

Only a few counts were recorded for this clone. The chain recombines TRBV12-5 with TRBJ2-1, with 10 bases that match TRBD2. V shed 1 base and J 5 bases; nucleotides not matched to a gene: 14. The CDR3 has 19 amino acids. From germline, CDR1 is LGHNT and CDR2 FRNRAP. Here the CDR3 reads CASGLAPLAGASPNNEQFF. For the CDR3, the DNA is TGTGCTAGTGGTTTGGCCCCCCTAGCGGGAGCGTCTCCTAACAATGAGCAGTTCTTC.

The chain has TRBV6-5 and TRBJ1-5, with D possibly being TRBD1 (6 bases). This CDR3 is 15 amino acids long. Germline CDR1 and CDR2: MNHEY and SVGAGI. V lost 8 bases to trimming and J lost 5 bases, with 19 bases between them. The CDR3 loop reads CASRIGGRNDQPQHF. The DNA of the CDR3 is TGTGCCAGCCGCATTGGGGGCCGTAACGATCAGCCCCAGCATTTT.

This clone is judged medium-sized (0.01 to 0.1%). The chain joins TRBV5-4 to TRBJ2-1, with 13 nucleotides matching TRBD2. V gave up 4 bases and J gave up 8 bases; unmatched junction bases: 9. This CDR3 spans 16 amino acids. Germline V gene lookup returns CDR1 SGHNT and CDR2 YYREEE (reference sequence). This CDR3 is CASSRGLAGVSDEQFF. CDR3 nucleotides: TGTGCCAGCAGCAGAGGACTAGCGGGGGTCAGCGATGAGCAGTTCTTC.